These 30 T cell receptor beta chains were all obtained from the same sample, sequenced in a study of T cells after yellow fever vaccination. TCRdb recomputed calls from the 5' RACE reads with MiXCR, one row per CDR3 protein. The sample holds some 300,000 distinct CDR3 sequences; 8.5% to 10% are singletons and the top ten take 3% to 3.5%. Material: CD4+ T cells sorted from PBMCs, obtained 5 days after the yellow fever booster vaccination. All receptors come from a man between 18 and 35 years old who received the YFV17D yellow fever vaccine.

V gene TRBV18 combines with J gene TRBJ1-2; 7 bases align to TRBD1. The CDR3 loop spans 14 amino acids. V trimming: 3 bases; J trimming: 4 bases; junction bases outside the gene matches: 5. The germline gives CDR1 KGHSH, CDR2 LQKENI. The chain's CDR3 is CASSPEGAGYGYTF. The DNA for the CDR3 is TGTGCCAGCTCACCGGAGGGGGCAGGCTATGGCTACACCTTC.

J is TRBJ2-2 and V is TRBV4-1; TRBD1 might be the D (6 bases). The V end was cut by 1 base, the J end by 1 base, with 13 bases between. There are 17 residues in the CDR3. The germline V gene has CDR1 MGHRA and CDR2 YSYEKL. The CDR3 DNA sequence: TGCGCCAGCAGCCAAGGTCCCAGGGGACGGAACACCGGGGAGCTGTTTTTT. Translation gives CASSQGPRGRNTGELFF.

This clonotype was observed a handful of times. The chain is built from TRBV7-9 and TRBJ2-1; D is unclear. The V end lost 5 bases, the J end lost 12 bases, and 11 bases lay between the germline ends. The CDR3 loop spans 11 amino acids. CDR1 is SEHNR and CDR2 is FQNEAQ in the germline V gene (reference sequence). The CDR3 DNA reads as TGTGCCAGCAGCCCCCGGGTGGGGCAGTTCTTC. It specifies CASSPRVGQFF. The full variable domain, with the rest looked up from reference TRBV7-9 and TRBJ2-1, is DTGVSQNPRHKITKRGQNVTFRCDPISEHNRLYWYRQTLGQGPEFLTYFQNEAQLEKSRLLSDRFSAERPKGSFSTLEIQRTEQGDSAMYLCASSPRVGQFFGPGTRLTVL.

This clonotype was counted between two and nine times. An end of the junction differs from the germline gene, which may be a read error. This chain uses TRBV7-7 with TRBJ2-5, with 14 bases lining up with TRBD2. From germline, CDR1 is SSHAT and CDR2 FNYEAQ (reference sequence). The CDR3 is 17 amino acids. The CDR3 loop is CASSFGTSGGSQETQYF. In DNA form, the CDR3 reads TGTGCTAGCAGCTTTGGGACTAGCGGGGGATCCCAAGAGACCCAGTACTTC.

This chain connects TRBV7-9 to TRBJ1-6, with TRBD1 matching over 7 bases. The V gene end was trimmed by 5 bases and the J gene end by 9 bases; junction bases not matched to a gene: 1. The CDR3 is 12 residues long. In germline, CDR1 is SEHNR, CDR2 FQNEAQ (reference sequence). The CDR3 DNA reads TGTGCCAGCAGCCGACAGGGTTCACCCCTCCACTTT. Translated, it gives CASSRQGSPLHF.

This clonotype was recorded at least ten times. J is TRBJ2-3 and V is TRBV28; D is unresolved. Germline values: CDR1 MDHEN, CDR2 SYDVKM. Trimming removed 1 base at V and 3 bases at J, with 8 bases between. The CDR3 has 14 amino acids. The CDR3 DNA reads TGTGCCAGCAGTTTATCCGGACCAACAGATACGCAGTATTTT. Protein sequence: CASSLSGPTDTQYF. Based on the CDR3 plus reference TRBV28 and TRBJ2-3, the full variable domain is DVKVTQSSRYLVKRTGEKVFLECVQDMDHENMFWYRQDPGLGLRLIYFSYDVKMKEKGDIPEGYSVSREKKERFSLILESASTNQTSMYLCASSLSGPTDTQYFGPGTRLTVL.

This clonotype appeared many times. This chain uses TRBV20-1 with TRBJ2-3; the D is unclear. The CDR3 runs 11 residues. The germline V gene encodes CDR1 DFQATT and CDR2 SNEGSKA (reference sequence). The V end lost 3 bases, the J end lost 5 bases, and 6 bases lay between the germline ends. The CDR3 DNA follows: TGCAGTGCTAGGGGAATAGATACGCAGTATTTT. It yields the protein CSARGIDTQYF.

As DNA, the CDR3 is TGTGCCAGCAGCGTATGGAACAGCAACTATGGCTACACCTTC. Protein sequence: CASSVWNSNYGYTF. V usage is TRBV9 and J usage is TRBJ1-2; D gene ambiguous. The CDR3 extends over 14 amino acids. V was shortened by 1 base and J by 2 bases, with 9 bases between the two germline ends. Germline V gene lookup returns CDR1 SGDLS and CDR2 YYNGEE. Full variable domain (remainder filled in from reference TRBV9 and TRBJ1-2): DSGVTQTPKHLITATGQRVTLRCSPRSGDLSVYWYQQSLDQGLQFLIQYYNGEERAKGNILERFSAQQFPDLHSELNLSSLELGDSALYFCASSVWNSNYGYTFGSGTRLTVV.

The V call is TRBV6-6, the J call TRBJ2-7; TRBD1 or TRBD2 may be the D gene (5 bases each). The CDR3 runs to 14 residues. Trimming took 0 bases from V and 9 from J, leaving 15 bases between them. Germline values: CDR1 MNHNY, CDR2 SVGAGI (reference sequence). The CDR3 DNA reads as TGTGCCAGCAGTTACTCAGAGGGGCTGGGTAGGCAGTACGTC. It is translated as CASSYSEGLGRQYV.

The J gene is TRBJ1-2, the V gene TRBV5-1; the match to TRBD1 covers 7 bases. The CDR3 sequence is 14 residues long. Trimming cost V 0 bases and J 6 bases; bases outside gene matches: 5. Germline loops: CDR1 SGHRS, CDR2 YFSETQ. The CDR3 DNA follows: TGCGCCAGCAGCTTGGGACAGGGAGTGGATGGCTACACCTTC. Its translation is CASSLGQGVDGYTF.

This clonotype has more than one count but fewer than ten. The chain is built from TRBV6-1 and TRBJ2-5, with D perhaps TRBD1 (5 bases). This CDR3 contains 11 residues. The ends were cut back, 2 bases at V and 11 bases at J, with 9 bases in the middle. The germline gives CDR1 MNHNS, CDR2 SASEGT. CDR3 in amino acids: CASSELHRQYF. The CDR3 DNA reads TGTGCCAGCAGTGAACTGCACAGGCAGTACTTC.

This clonotype was found a few times. As DNA, the CDR3 is TGTGCCAGCAGGAAAGGGGGCCCTGAAGCTTTCTTT. Translated, it gives CASRKGGPEAFF. The J gene is TRBJ1-1, the V gene TRBV11-2; TRBD1 matches 7 bases. CDR3 size: 12 residues. V was pared by 6 bases and J by 6 bases, with 4 bases of the junction left unmatched. In germline, CDR1 is SGHAT, CDR2 FQNNGV.

This clonotype has a handful of counts. The chain recombines TRBV12-3 or TRBV12-4 with TRBJ1-2, with 7 bases aligning to TRBD1. V shed 6 bases and J 4 bases; nucleotides not matched to a gene: 5. CDR3 length equals 13 residues. In DNA form, the CDR3 reads TGTGCCAGCAGGAACAGGGGCGCCTATGGCTACACCTTC. This encodes CASRNRGAYGYTF.

The chain couples TRBV21-1 to TRBJ2-7; the table's D call TRBD1 went unverified against the DNA. TRBV21-1 is designated a pseudogene. This CDR3 comprises 18 residues. CDR3 sequence: CASSKNPPKGRRHCEQYV. DNA of the CDR3: TGTGCCAGCAGCAAAAACCCCCCAAAAGGGAGACGTCACTGCGAGCAGTACGTC.

This clonotype was recorded a few times. The V and J genes are TRBV25-1 and TRBJ2-3; D not certain. CDR1 is MGHDK and CDR2 is SYGVNS in the germline V gene. V dropped 1 base and J dropped 5 bases, with 7 bases sitting between them. CDR3 length: 13 amino acids. Written as DNA, the CDR3 is TGTGCCAGCAGTGAATTGGGGATAGATACGCAGTATTTT. It is translated as CASSELGIDTQYF.

This clonotype came up a few times. The gene calls are TRBV5-1 and TRBJ2-7, with 8 bases that match TRBD1. The CDR3 extends over 13 amino acids. The germline V gene encodes CDR1 SGHRS and CDR2 YFSETQ. Trimming removed 4 bases from V and 6 bases from J; junction bases left unmatched: 6. DNA of the CDR3: TGCGCCAGCAGCGGAGGACAGGGTGGCGAGCAGTACTTC. It codes for CASSGGQGGEQYF.

The V gene is TRBV5-4, the J gene TRBJ2-1, with a tentative D call TRBD2 (7 bases). This CDR3 has 13 residues. Trimming took 1 base from V and 13 from J, leaving 15 bases between them. Germline CDR1 is SGHNT and CDR2 is YYREEE (reference sequence). CDR3 nucleotide sequence: TGTGCCAGCAGCTTGTTGGACGGGGGGCCCCAGTTCTTC. Its translation is CASSLLDGGPQFF.

This clonotype appeared a few times. The rearrangement links TRBV19 to TRBJ2-2; no clear D gene. CDR1 LNHDA and CDR2 SQIVND come from the germline V gene (reference sequence). Deletions cut 4 bases from V and 7 bases from J, with 22 bases between. This CDR3 has 17 amino acids. CDR3: CASSRSIFEASGGELFF. The CDR3, as DNA: TGTGCCAGTAGTAGATCGATTTTCGAAGCCTCGGGCGGGGAGCTGTTTTTT.

This clonotype was detected a few times. V usage is TRBV10-3 and J usage is TRBJ1-4; 7 bases match TRBD1. Germline loops: CDR1 ENHRY, CDR2 SYGVKD. V dropped 8 bases and J dropped 7; count of bases not matched to a gene: 7. This CDR3 is built from 13 residues. CDR3 sequence reads: CAIGTGEGEKLFF. CDR3 nucleotide sequence: TGTGCCATCGGCACAGGGGAAGGTGAAAAACTGTTTTTT.

The CDR3 DNA sequence: TGCAGTGCTAGAGATCCGTCTGGTCCCGCAGATACGCAGTATTTT. This translates into CSARDPSGPADTQYF. V usage is TRBV20-1 and J usage is TRBJ2-3; D remains ambiguous. This CDR3 has 15 amino acids. Trimming took off 0 bases at V and 4 bases at J, with 14 bases between the two ends. The V gene's germline CDR1 is DFQATT and CDR2 SNEGSKA (reference sequence).

The rearrangement uses TRBV7-2 and TRBJ2-1; D might be TRBD1 (6 bases). In germline, CDR1 is SGHTA, CDR2 FQGNSA. This CDR3 is 15 amino acids long. V lost 1 base, J lost 2 bases, and 9 bases lay in between. Here the CDR3 DNA reads TGTGCCAGCAGCTTAGGGGCAGGGGCCTACAATGAGCAGTTCTTC. This codes for CASSLGAGAYNEQFF. Using reference TRBV7-2 and TRBJ2-1 for the parts outside the CDR3, the full variable domain is GAGVSQSPSNKVTEKGKDVELRCDPISGHTALYWYRQSLGQGLEFLIYFQGNSAPDKSGLPSDRFSAERTGGSVSTLTIQRTQQEDSAVYLCASSLGAGAYNEQFFGPGTRLTVL.

This clonotype was seen many times. The rearrangement uses TRBV7-3 and TRBJ1-1; possibly TRBD1 for D (6 bases). This CDR3 is 15 amino acids long. Germline values: CDR1 SGHTA, CDR2 FQGTGA. V gave up 5 bases and J gave up 4 bases, with 17 bases separating them. The CDR3 spells CASSPGGREVTEAFF. The CDR3 DNA sequence: TGTGCCAGCAGCCCCGGGGGCAGGGAGGTCACTGAAGCTTTCTTT.

This clonotype was detected a few times. The V and J genes are TRBV15 and TRBJ1-5; D unclear. Trimming left V 4 bases short and J 2 bases short, with 6 bases between. Germline values: CDR1 LNHNV, CDR2 YYDKDF (reference sequence). This CDR3 is built from 13 residues. CDR3 loop: CATSIDRNQPQHF. CDR3 nucleotides: TGTGCCACCAGCATTGATCGCAATCAGCCCCAGCATTTT.

This chain uses TRBV29-1 with TRBJ2-5; 8 bases align to TRBD1. The CDR3 loop spans 16 amino acids. V gave up 6 bases and J gave up 6 bases; unmatched junction bases: 18. Per germline, CDR1 SQVTM and CDR2 ANQGSEA. CDR3 region: CSVWDSYGQGMKTQYF. The CDR3, as DNA: TGCAGCGTCTGGGACTCATATGGACAGGGAATGAAGACCCAGTACTTC.

The sample holds many counts of this clonotype. The chain uses TRBV2 and TRBJ2-2; TRBD1 agrees at 10 bases. This CDR3 is built from 17 residues. Trimming at V came to 5 bases and at J to 0 bases, leaving 6 bases not matched to a gene. The germline CDR1 and CDR2 sequences are SNHLY and FYNNEI. CDR3: CASSHAGTGANTGELFF. DNA for the CDR3: TGTGCCAGCAGTCATGCCGGGACAGGGGCGAACACCGGGGAGCTGTTTTTT.

This clonotype showed up just a few times. The rearrangement joins TRBV5-1 to TRBJ2-7; tentatively, D is TRBD1 (5 bases). Germline V CDR1 and CDR2: SGHRS, YFSETQ. The CDR3 is 15 amino acids. V lost 0 bases, J lost 4 bases, and 14 bases lay in between. The CDR3 sequence: CASSLGPTETYEQYV. CDR3 DNA: TGCGCCAGCAGCTTGGGTCCGACAGAGACGTACGAGCAGTACGTC.

This clonotype was seen many times. The chain is built from TRBV6-5 and TRBJ1-4; D perhaps matches TRBD1 (5 bases). This CDR3 is built from 15 residues. V dropped 7 bases and J dropped 6 bases, with 18 bases sitting between them. CDR1 is MNHEY, CDR2 SVGAGI, per germline. Here the CDR3 DNA reads TGTGCCAGCATGCCATCGGGGACCTATGATGAAAAACTGTTTTTT. This sequence encodes CASMPSGTYDEKLFF.

This clonotype was seen a handful of times. The V gene is TRBV6-6, the J gene TRBJ1-5; 8 nucleotides agree with TRBD1. The trim removed 6 bases at V and 0 bases at J, leaving 10 bases unmatched. This CDR3 comprises 17 residues. From germline, CDR1 is MNHNY and CDR2 SVGAGI (reference sequence). CDR3 nucleotide sequence: TGTGCCAGCAGCCGCACCGGACAGGGAGGTAGCAATCAGCCCCAGCATTTT. Protein sequence: CASSRTGQGGSNQPQHF.

This clonotype was seen a handful of times. The genes are TRBV27 and TRBJ1-6; 8 bases are shared with TRBD1. J lost 3 bases, V lost 1 base, and 11 bases had no gene match. There are 19 residues in the CDR3. Germline assignment: CDR1 MNHEY and CDR2 SMNVEV (reference sequence). The CDR3, as DNA: TGTGCCAGCAGTTTATTGGGCAGGGGGCGTCCAAACTATAATTCACCCCTCCACTTT. Translated, it gives CASSLLGRGRPNYNSPLHF.

The chain joins TRBV6-2 or TRBV6-3 to TRBJ2-7, with TRBD2 matching over 8 bases. Germline CDR1 is MNHEY and CDR2 is SVGEGT. The CDR3 extends over 14 amino acids. Losses at the gene ends were 2 bases for V and 5 bases for J; bases not matched to a gene: 5. The CDR3, as DNA: TGTGCCAGCAGTTACACCGGGGGGGTCGACGAGCAGTACGTC. It translates to CASSYTGGVDEQYV.